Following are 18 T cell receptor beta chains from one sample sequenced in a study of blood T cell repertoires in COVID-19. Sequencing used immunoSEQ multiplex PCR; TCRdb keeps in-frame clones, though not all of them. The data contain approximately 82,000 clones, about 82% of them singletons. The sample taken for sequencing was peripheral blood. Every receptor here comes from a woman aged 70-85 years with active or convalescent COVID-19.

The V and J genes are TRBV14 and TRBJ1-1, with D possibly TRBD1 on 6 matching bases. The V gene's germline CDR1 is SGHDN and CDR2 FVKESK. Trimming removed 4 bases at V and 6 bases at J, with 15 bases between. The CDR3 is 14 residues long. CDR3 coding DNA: TGTGCCAGCAGCCGCCTACAGGGTTCCCCTGAAGCTTTCTTT. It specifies CASSRLQGSPEAFF.

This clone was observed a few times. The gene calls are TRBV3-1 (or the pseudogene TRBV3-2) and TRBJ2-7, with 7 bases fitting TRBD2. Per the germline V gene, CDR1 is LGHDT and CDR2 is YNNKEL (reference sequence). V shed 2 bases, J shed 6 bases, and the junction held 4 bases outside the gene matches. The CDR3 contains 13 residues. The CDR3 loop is CASSQMTSREQYF. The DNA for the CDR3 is TGTGCCAGCAGCCAAATGACTAGCCGCGAGCAGTACTTC.

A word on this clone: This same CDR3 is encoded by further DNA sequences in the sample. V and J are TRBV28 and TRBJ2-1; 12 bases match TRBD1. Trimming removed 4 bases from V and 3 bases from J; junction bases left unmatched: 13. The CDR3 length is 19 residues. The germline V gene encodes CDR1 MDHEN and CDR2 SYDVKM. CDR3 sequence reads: CASSSLGSGTGGYYNEQFF. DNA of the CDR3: TGTGCCAGCAGTTCCCTCGGCTCCGGGACAGGGGGCTACTACAATGAGCAGTTCTTC.

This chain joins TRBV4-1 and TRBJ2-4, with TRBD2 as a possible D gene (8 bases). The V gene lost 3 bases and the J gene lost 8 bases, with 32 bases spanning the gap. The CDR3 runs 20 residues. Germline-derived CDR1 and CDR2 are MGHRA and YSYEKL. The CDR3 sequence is CASSHAQTPGLGGLGDIQYF. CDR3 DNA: TGCGCCAGCAGCCACGCCCAAACCCCGGGACTAGGGGGCCTGGGGGACATTCAGTACTTC.

The CDR3 DNA reads TGTGCCAGCAGCTTGGGACAGTATAGCAATCAGCCCCAGCATTTT. Encoded protein: CASSLGQYSNQPQHF. The J gene is TRBJ1-5, the V gene TRBV5-5, with TRBD1 as a possible D gene (5 bases). The germline CDR1 and CDR2 sequences are SGHKS and YYEKEE (reference sequence). The CDR3 has 15 residues. The V and J ends lost 0 bases and 0 bases respectively, with 7 bases between them.

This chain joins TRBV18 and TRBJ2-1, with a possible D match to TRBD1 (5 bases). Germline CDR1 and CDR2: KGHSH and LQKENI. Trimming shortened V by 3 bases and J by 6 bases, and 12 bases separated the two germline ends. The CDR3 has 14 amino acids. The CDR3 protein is CASSPTDQGNEQFF. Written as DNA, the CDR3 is TGTGCCAGCTCACCGACAGATCAGGGCAATGAGCAGTTCTTC. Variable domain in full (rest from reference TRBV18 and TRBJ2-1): NAGVMQNPRHLVRRRGQEARLRCSPMKGHSHVYWYRQLPEEGLKFMVYLQKENIIDESGMPKERFSAEFPKEGPSILRIQQVVRGDSAAYFCASSPTDQGNEQFFGPGTRLTVL.

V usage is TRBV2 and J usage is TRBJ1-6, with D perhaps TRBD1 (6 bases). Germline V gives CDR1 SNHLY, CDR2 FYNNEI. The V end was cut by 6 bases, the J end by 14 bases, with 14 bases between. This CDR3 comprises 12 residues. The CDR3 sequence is CASRTQGRALHF. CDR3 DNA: TGTGCCAGCAGGACGCAGGGGAGGGCCCTCCACTTT.

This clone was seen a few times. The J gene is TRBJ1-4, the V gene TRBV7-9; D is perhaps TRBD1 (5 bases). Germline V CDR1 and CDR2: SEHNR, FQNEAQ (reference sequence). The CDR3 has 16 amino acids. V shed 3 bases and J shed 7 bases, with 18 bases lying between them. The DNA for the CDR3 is TGTGCCAGCAGCTTGTCGGGTGCAGGGCGTAGTGAAAAACTGTTTTTT. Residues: CASSLSGAGRSEKLFF.

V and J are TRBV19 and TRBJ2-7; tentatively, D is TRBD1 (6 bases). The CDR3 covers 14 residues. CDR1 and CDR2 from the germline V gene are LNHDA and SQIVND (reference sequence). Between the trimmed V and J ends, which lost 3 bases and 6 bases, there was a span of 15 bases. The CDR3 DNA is TGTGCCAGTAGTATTCCCCTTTGGGGGCCCGAGCAGTACTTC. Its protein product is CASSIPLWGPEQYF. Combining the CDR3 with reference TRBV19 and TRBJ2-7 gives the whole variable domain DGGITQSPKYLFRKEGQNVTLSCEQNLNHDAMYWYRQDPGQGLRLIYYSQIVNDFQKGDIAEGYSVSREKKESFPLTVTSAQKNPTAFYLCASSIPLWGPEQYFGPGTRLTVT.

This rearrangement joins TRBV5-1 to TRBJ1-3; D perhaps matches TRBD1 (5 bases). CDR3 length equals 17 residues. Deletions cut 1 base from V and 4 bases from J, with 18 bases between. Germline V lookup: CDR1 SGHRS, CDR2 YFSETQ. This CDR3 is CASSLIPGFATGNTIYF. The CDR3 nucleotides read TGCGCCAGCAGCTTGATCCCAGGGTTTGCTACCGGAAACACCATATATTTT.

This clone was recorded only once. The CDR3 sequence is CASSRTGGNNQPQHF. The CDR3 DNA reads as TGTGCCAGCAGCAGGACAGGGGGCAACAATCAGCCCCAGCATTTT. V usage is TRBV7-9 and J usage is TRBJ1-5; 11 bases fit TRBD1. The CDR3 loop spans 15 amino acids. From germline, CDR1 is SEHNR and CDR2 FQNEAQ (reference sequence). The junction had 3 bases not matched to a gene; V was cut back by 5 bases and J by 3 bases.

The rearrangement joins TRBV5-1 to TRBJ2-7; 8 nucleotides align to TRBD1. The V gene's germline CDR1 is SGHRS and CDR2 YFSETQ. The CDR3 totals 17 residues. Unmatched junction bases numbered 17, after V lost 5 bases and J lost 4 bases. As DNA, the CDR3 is TGCGCCAGCAGTCCCTCCGTCGGGACAGGAGGCCCGTACGAGCAGTACTTC. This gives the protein CASSPSVGTGGPYEQYF.

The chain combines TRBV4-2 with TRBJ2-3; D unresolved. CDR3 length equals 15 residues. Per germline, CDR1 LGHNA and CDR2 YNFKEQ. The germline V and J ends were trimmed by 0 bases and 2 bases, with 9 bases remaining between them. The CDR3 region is CASSQEKPYTDTQYF. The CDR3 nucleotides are TGTGCCAGCAGCCAAGAAAAGCCCTACACAGATACGCAGTATTTT.

This CDR3 reads CASSTRQGARDTEAFF. CDR3 in DNA: TGTGCCAGTAGTACCCGACAGGGGGCTCGCGACACTGAAGCTTTCTTT. This rearrangement joins TRBV19 to TRBJ1-1; 10 bases line up with TRBD1. This CDR3 contains 16 residues. The ends lost 4 bases at V and 3 bases at J; junction bases unmatched: 8. Germline CDR1 and CDR2: LNHDA and SQIVND (reference sequence).

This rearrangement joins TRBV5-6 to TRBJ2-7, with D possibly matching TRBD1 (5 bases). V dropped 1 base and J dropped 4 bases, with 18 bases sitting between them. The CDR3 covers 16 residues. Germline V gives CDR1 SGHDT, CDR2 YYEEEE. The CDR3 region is CASSLPQGSTIYEQYF. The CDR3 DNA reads TGTGCCAGCAGCTTGCCCCAGGGTTCTACTATTTACGAGCAGTACTTC.

The CDR3 nucleotides are TGTGCCAGCAGTTCCCGGGCCTATAATTCACCCCTCCACTTT. Its translation is CASSSRAYNSPLHF. The J gene is TRBJ1-6, the V gene TRBV28; the D is unclear. The CDR3 runs to 14 residues. Germline loops: CDR1 MDHEN, CDR2 SYDVKM. V was cut by 4 bases and J by 2 bases, with 6 bases left in between.

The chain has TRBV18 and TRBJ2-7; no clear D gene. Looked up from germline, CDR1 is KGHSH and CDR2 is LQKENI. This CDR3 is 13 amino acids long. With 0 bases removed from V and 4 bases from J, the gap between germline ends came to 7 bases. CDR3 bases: TGTGCCAGCTCACCACCGAACGCGTACGAGCAGTACTTC. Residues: CASSPPNAYEQYF.

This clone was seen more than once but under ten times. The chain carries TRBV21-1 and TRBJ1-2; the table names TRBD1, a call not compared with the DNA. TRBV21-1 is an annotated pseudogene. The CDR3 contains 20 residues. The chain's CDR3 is CASSNGRNRGFTQIYYGYTF. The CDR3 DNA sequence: TGTGCCAGCAGCAACGGTAGGAACAGGGGTTTTACCCAGATCTACTATGGCTACACCTTC.